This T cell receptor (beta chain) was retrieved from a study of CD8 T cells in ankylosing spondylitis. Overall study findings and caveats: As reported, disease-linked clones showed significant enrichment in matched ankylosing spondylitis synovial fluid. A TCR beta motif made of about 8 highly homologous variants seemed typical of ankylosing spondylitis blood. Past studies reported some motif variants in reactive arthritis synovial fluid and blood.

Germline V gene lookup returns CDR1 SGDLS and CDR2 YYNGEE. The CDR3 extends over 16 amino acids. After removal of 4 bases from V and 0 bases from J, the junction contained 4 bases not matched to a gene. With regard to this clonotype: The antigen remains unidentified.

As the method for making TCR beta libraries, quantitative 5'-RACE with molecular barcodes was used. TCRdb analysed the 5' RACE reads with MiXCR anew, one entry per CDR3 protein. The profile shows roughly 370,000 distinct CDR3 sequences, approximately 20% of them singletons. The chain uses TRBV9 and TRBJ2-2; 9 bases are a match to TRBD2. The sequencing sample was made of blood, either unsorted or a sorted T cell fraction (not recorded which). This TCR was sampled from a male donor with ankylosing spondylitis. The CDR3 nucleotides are TGTGCCAGCAGCCCCGTAGCGGGAGCGAACACCGGGGAGCTGTTTTTT. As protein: CASSPVAGANTGELFF.